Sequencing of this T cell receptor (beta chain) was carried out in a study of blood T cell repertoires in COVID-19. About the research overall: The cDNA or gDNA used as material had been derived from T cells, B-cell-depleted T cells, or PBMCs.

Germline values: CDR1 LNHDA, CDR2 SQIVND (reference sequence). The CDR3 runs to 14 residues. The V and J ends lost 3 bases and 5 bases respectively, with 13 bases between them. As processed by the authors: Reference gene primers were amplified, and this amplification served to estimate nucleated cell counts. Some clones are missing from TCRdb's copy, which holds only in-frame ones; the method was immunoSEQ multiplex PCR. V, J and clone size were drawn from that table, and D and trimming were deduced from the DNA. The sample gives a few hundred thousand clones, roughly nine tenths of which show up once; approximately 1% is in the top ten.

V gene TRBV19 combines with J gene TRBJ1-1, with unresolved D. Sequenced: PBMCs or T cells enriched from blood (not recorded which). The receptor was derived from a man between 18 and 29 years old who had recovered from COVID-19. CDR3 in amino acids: CASSIRLSYTEAFF. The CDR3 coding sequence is TGTGCCAGTAGTATCAGGTTAAGTTATACTGAAGCTTTCTTT.